These 8 T cell receptor beta chains were all obtained from the same sample, sequenced in a study of neurological immune-mediated disorders. A single record per CDR3 protein comes from TCRdb applying MiXCR to the 5' RACE reads. The table has around 50,000 distinct CDR3 sequences, 16% seen once; the top ten hold 3.5% to 4.5%. Source material: PBMCs. The origin of the receptors is a man in his sixties in good health.

This clonotype was counted many times. V and J are TRBV29-1 and TRBJ2-3; tentative D call: TRBD1 (5 bases). Germline V gives CDR1 SQVTM, CDR2 ANQGSEA. This CDR3 spans 16 amino acids. V lost 5 bases and J 0 bases, leaving 18 bases between the germline ends. CDR3 region: CSVRQPYYSSTDTQYF. The DNA for the CDR3 is TGCAGCGTTCGACAGCCGTATTATTCTAGCACAGATACGCAGTATTTT.

The V gene is TRBV27, the J gene TRBJ2-7; TRBD1 is a possible D gene (6 bases). This CDR3 has 13 amino acids. V lost 6 bases, J lost 3 bases, and 12 bases lay in between. Germline V CDR1 and CDR2: MNHEY, SMNVEV (reference sequence). CDR3 sequence reads: CASRGGQNYEQYF. CDR3 bases: TGTGCCAGCAGAGGAGGACAGAACTACGAGCAGTACTTC.

Comment on this clonotype: With a much larger clone just one base away, this may be a read error. V and J are TRBV18 and TRBJ2-7; perhaps D is TRBD1 or TRBD2 (6 bases each). The CDR3 has 15 residues. Germline V gene lookup returns CDR1 KGHSH and CDR2 LQKENI. The V gene lost 3 bases and the J gene lost 10 bases, with 22 bases spanning the gap. The CDR3 DNA reads as TGTGCCAGCTCACCTCGGGAACATCTGGGGGGCGACCAGTACTTC. This gives the protein CASSPREHLGGDQYF.

V usage is TRBV4-2 and J usage is TRBJ2-7; D is uncertain. The CDR3 consists of 16 residues. The germline V gene has CDR1 LGHNA and CDR2 YNFKEQ. V lost 0 bases and J lost 3, with 15 bases in between. CDR3 nucleotides: TGTGCCAGCAGCCAAGATGAGAATAGAGGTGGCTACGAGCAGTACTTC. It specifies CASSQDENRGGYEQYF.

The genes are TRBV19 and TRBJ2-5; D gene unclear. The CDR3 is made up of 12 amino acids. V lost 4 bases, J lost 5 bases, and 8 bases lay in between. Germline CDR1 reads LNHDA; CDR2 reads SQIVND (reference sequence). This chain's CDR3 is CASSNPWETQYF. DNA for the CDR3: TGTGCCAGTAGTAACCCGTGGGAGACCCAGTACTTC.

With regard to this clonotype: Compared with germline, one end of the junction differs, possibly owing to a read error. This sequence joins TRBV5-1 and TRBJ2-5, with D tentatively TRBD1 (6 bases). The germline V gene has CDR1 SGHRS and CDR2 YFSETQ. This CDR3 is 13 amino acids long. The CDR3 bases are TGCGCTAGCCGATTACAGGGAATCGAGACCCAGCACTTC. The encoded protein is CASRLQGIETQHF.

This clonotype showed up many times. The chain couples TRBV7-3 to TRBJ2-6; D gene unclear. The CDR3 is made up of 16 amino acids. Trimming removed 2 bases from V and 0 bases from J, with 8 bases in between. The germline gives CDR1 SGHTA, CDR2 FQGTGA. The CDR3 bases are TGTGCCAGCAGCTTATCTGGCCGCTCTGGGGCCAACGTCCTGACTTTC. Residues: CASSLSGRSGANVLTF.

This clonotype showed up just a few times. The V gene is TRBV20-1, the J gene TRBJ2-3; 11 positions agree with TRBD2. The V segment lost 6 bases and the J segment 7 bases; nucleotides outside the gene matches: 18. There are 17 residues in the CDR3. Looked up from germline, CDR1 is DFQATT and CDR2 is SNEGSKA (reference sequence). CDR3 in DNA: TGCAGTGCCCACGGGCTTGGGCTAGCGGGAGGAAGGTATACGCAGTATTTT. Translated: CSAHGLGLAGGRYTQYF.